This T cell receptor beta chain was sequenced during a study of OX40 agonist ivuxolimab in advanced cancers. Study summary: Patients' therapy was ivuxolimab, an antibody that acts as an agonist of OX40 (CD134). General study points: At doses 0.1 to 3.0 mg/kg, CD4+ and CD8+ clones expanded. Low normalized T-cell clonal expansion also characterized some of the nonresponders.

Autoimmune disease history or systemic immunosuppression led to patients being barred. The V end lost 1 base, the J end lost 3 bases, and 7 bases lay between the germline ends. Looked up from germline, CDR1 is MNHGY and CDR2 is SVAAGI. This CDR3 contains 13 residues. Profiling relied on immunoSEQ multiplex PCR, and the TCRdb table lists in-frame clones only, not all of them. This table has 65,000 to 100,000 clones, approximately 86% appearing once. This clone came up a few times. The antigen is undetermined. The chain joins TRBV6-9 to TRBJ2-7; D gene uncertain. The origin of this receptor is an adult with an advanced solid tumor such as melanoma, head and neck, liver or kidney cancer. The material was CD4+ or CD8+ T cells sorted from blood, obtained in a trial of the OX40 agonist ivuxolimab. The DNA for the CDR3 is TGTGCCAGCAGTTATTTAGCAAGCTACGAGCAGTACTTC. It encodes CASSYLASYEQYF.